These 19 T cell receptor beta chains share one sample of origin, sequenced in a study of blood T cell repertoires in COVID-19. Libraries were prepared by immunoSEQ multiplex PCR; TCRdb keeps only in-frame clonotypes and omits some of them. Among about 78,000 clones listed, roughly 90% were seen once. The sample was peripheral blood. These receptors were obtained from an elderly woman with acute or convalescent COVID-19.

The chain uses TRBV15 and TRBJ1-2; tentatively, D is TRBD1 (6 bases). The CDR3 spans 14 residues. Looked up from germline, CDR1 is LNHNV and CDR2 is YYDKDF (reference sequence). The germline V and J ends were trimmed by 4 bases and 4 bases, with 13 bases remaining between them. CDR3 nucleotides: TGTGCCACCAGCAAACATGGGGGCGGCTATGGCTACACCTTC. It specifies CATSKHGGGYGYTF.

This chain uses TRBV4-1 with TRBJ1-5; 10 bases align to TRBD1. Germline V gives CDR1 MGHRA, CDR2 YSYEKL. The CDR3 covers 17 residues. V lost 4 bases to trimming and J lost 2 bases; unmatched junction nucleotides: 8. CDR3 bases: TGCGCCAGCAGCCCGCAGACAGGGGGCGCGGGCAATCAGCCCCAGCATTTT. Its translation is CASSPQTGGAGNQPQHF.

In its sample, this clone was seen a few times. This chain uses TRBV4-2 with TRBJ1-2; TRBD1 agrees at 10 bases. This CDR3 spans 15 amino acids. The junction had 4 bases not matched to a gene; V was cut back by 4 bases and J by 2 bases. Per germline, CDR1 LGHNA and CDR2 YNFKEQ. CDR3 DNA: TGTGCCAGCAGCCGGGGACAGGGGTCCAACTATGGCTACACCTTC. Its protein is CASSRGQGSNYGYTF.

The chain joins TRBV5-1 to TRBJ2-3; TRBD2 aligns across 8 bases. Germline CDR1 reads SGHRS; CDR2 reads YFSETQ. V lost 0 bases, J lost 5 bases, and 5 bases stayed unmatched. CDR3 length: 15 residues. For the CDR3, the DNA is TGCGCCAGCAGCTTGGAAGCGGGAGAGAGAGATACGCAGTATTTT. This codes for CASSLEAGERDTQYF.

This chain links TRBV5-1 with TRBJ2-3; 12 bases are a match to TRBD2. V dropped 0 bases and J dropped 6; count of bases not matched to a gene: 8. The CDR3 has 17 residues. Germline values: CDR1 SGHRS, CDR2 YFSETQ. The CDR3 DNA is TGCGCCAGCAGCTTGGAGTCTAGCGGGAGGGCAGTGGATACGCAGTATTTT. Amino acids: CASSLESSGRAVDTQYF.

This chain connects TRBV28 to TRBJ1-2; TRBD1 matches 8 bases. The V and J ends lost 6 bases and 4 bases, in that order; junction bases with no gene match: 10. The CDR3 covers 15 residues. CDR1 and CDR2 (germline): MDHEN, SYDVKM. The chain's CDR3 is CASRHRQGKGYGYTF. CDR3 bases: TGTGCCAGCAGACACAGACAGGGGAAAGGCTATGGCTACACCTTC.

The CDR3 nucleotides are TGTGCCAGCGGAACCTCAGGGGGCGTGGGGGAAAAACTGTTTTTT. Residues: CASGTSGGVGEKLFF. The V and J genes are TRBV2 and TRBJ1-4, with 8 bases identical to TRBD1. CDR1 is SNHLY, CDR2 FYNNEI, per germline. CDR3 length equals 15 residues. Trimming cost V 8 bases and J 8 bases; bases outside gene matches: 13.

The J gene is TRBJ1-1, the V gene TRBV7-3, with D possibly TRBD1 on 5 matching bases. The germline CDR1 and CDR2 sequences are SGHTA and FQGTGA. The length of the CDR3 is 13 residues. V lost 2 bases and J 4 bases, leaving 8 bases between the germline ends. CDR3 sequence (DNA): TGTGCCAGCAGCTTACTAGACAGCACTGAAGCTTTCTTT. It codes for CASSLLDSTEAFF.

This sequence joins TRBV10-3 and TRBJ2-7; TRBD2 aligns across 11 bases. Germline V gene sequence: CDR1 ENHRY, CDR2 SYGVKD. The CDR3 contains 14 residues. With V trimmed by 6 bases and J by 1 base, 2 bases remained unmatched. The CDR3 spells CAIRGTSGSYEQYF. As DNA, the CDR3 is TGTGCCATCAGGGGGACTAGCGGATCCTACGAGCAGTACTTC.

The V and J genes are TRBV7-2 and TRBJ2-7; 8 positions match TRBD2. Trimming removed 2 bases from V and 2 bases from J; junction bases left unmatched: 2. This CDR3 is built from 14 residues. Germline loops: CDR1 SGHTA, CDR2 FQGNSA. CDR3 DNA: TGTGCCAGCAGCTTATATAGCGGGGCCTACGAGCAGTACTTC. It specifies CASSLYSGAYEQYF.

This sequence joins TRBV28 and TRBJ2-3, with D possibly matching TRBD1 (5 bases). Germline values: CDR1 MDHEN, CDR2 SYDVKM. Trimming stripped 8 bases from V and 2 bases from J, with 11 bases between. This CDR3 comprises 13 residues. CDR3 nucleotide sequence: TGTGCCAGCGACGACAGTTACACAGATACGCAGTATTTT. This translates into CASDDSYTDTQYF.

The chain combines TRBV27 with TRBJ1-2; D possibly corresponds to TRBD1 (5 bases). V lost 4 bases to trimming and J lost 8 bases, with 23 bases between them. The CDR3 is 16 amino acids. CDR1 is MNHEY, CDR2 SMNVEV, per germline (reference sequence). The CDR3, as DNA: TGTGCCAGCAGTTCCATTATTTGGGGGGACCGTGGGGGCTACACCTTC. It specifies CASSSIIWGDRGGYTF.

This chain uses TRBV5-1 with TRBJ1-1, with D perhaps matching TRBD1 (5 bases). The CDR3 spans 16 residues. In germline, CDR1 is SGHRS, CDR2 YFSETQ. The germline V and J ends were trimmed by 0 bases and 0 bases, with 12 bases remaining between them. The CDR3 spells CASSLDYGRVNTEAFF. In nucleotides, the CDR3 is TGCGCCAGCAGCTTGGATTACGGCAGGGTGAACACTGAAGCTTTCTTT.

The chain uses TRBV12-3 or TRBV12-4 and TRBJ1-1, with D unclear. The CDR3 is 13 amino acids. Trimming removed 8 bases from V and 0 bases from J, with 10 bases in between. CDR3 sequence reads: CASLNSMNTEAFF. CDR3 nucleotide sequence: TGTGCCAGCCTCAACAGTATGAACACTGAAGCTTTCTTT.

This rearrangement joins TRBV9 to TRBJ2-1; weak D call: TRBD2 (6 bases). Germline loops: CDR1 SGDLS, CDR2 YYNGEE. This CDR3 comprises 13 residues. The V end lost 6 bases, the J end lost 4 bases, and 11 bases lay between the germline ends. CDR3 nucleotide sequence: TGTGCCAGCACAGGTGGGGGGTACAATGAGCAGTTCTTC. As protein: CASTGGGYNEQFF.

The chain employs TRBV6-5 and TRBJ2-1, with TRBD2 matching 13 bases. The CDR3 sequence is 15 residues long. Per the germline V gene, CDR1 is MNHEY and CDR2 is SVGAGI. After removal of 6 bases from V and 7 bases from J, the junction contained 6 bases not matched to a gene. CDR3 protein: CASRTGTSGTNEQFF. For the CDR3, the DNA is TGTGCCAGCAGAACCGGGACTAGCGGGACAAATGAGCAGTTCTTC.

The rearrangement joins TRBV5-1 to TRBJ2-3; unclear D gene. V was pared by 0 bases and J by 6 bases, with 11 bases between. Germline assignment: CDR1 SGHRS and CDR2 YFSETQ. The CDR3 sequence is 14 residues long. The CDR3 reads CASSLETPLDTQYF. In DNA, the CDR3 is TGCGCCAGCAGCTTGGAGACTCCGCTCGATACGCAGTATTTT.

This chain links TRBV4-2 with TRBJ1-2, with TRBD1 matching 8 bases. Looked up from germline, CDR1 is LGHNA and CDR2 is YNFKEQ. V shed 1 base and J 3 bases; nucleotides not matched to a gene: 1. CDR3 length: 14 residues. The DNA of the CDR3 is TGTGCCAGCAGCCAAGTGGGACAGGACTATGGCTACACCTTC. As protein: CASSQVGQDYGYTF.

This chain uses TRBV3-1 (or the pseudogene TRBV3-2) with TRBJ1-2; possibly TRBD1 for D (5 bases). CDR1 and CDR2 (germline): LGHDT, YNNKEL (reference sequence). This CDR3 is 14 amino acids long. V was pared by 0 bases and J by 3 bases, with 8 bases between. CDR3 sequence (DNA): TGTGCCAGCAGCCAAGATGCCAGGGACTATGGCTACACCTTC. As protein: CASSQDARDYGYTF.